This T cell receptor beta chain was captured in a study of identical twins. This clonotype was seen a handful of times. No antigen is known for it. Points from the study as a whole: Whereas memory repertoires showed no such difference, abundant cord blood beta clonotypes carried fewer insertions.

A universal primer binding site was introduced by template switching. The final cDNA contained unique molecular identifiers. In TCRdb, the 5' RACE reads were re-called with MiXCR into one record per CDR3 protein. The sample contains hundreds of thousands of distinct CDR3 sequences, roughly 18% of which appear only once. There are 13 residues in the CDR3. Trimming left V 5 bases short and J 8 bases short, with 13 bases between. Germline CDR1 SGHTS, CDR2 YDEGEE. A further study also used this sample, focusing on T cells expressing NK-cell markers. That publication notes: Source material for TCR beta repertoires consisted of sorted CD3+CD56+NKG2C+, CD3+CD56+NKG2C- and CD3+CD56-NKG2C+ T cells. Among eight sequenced donors, seven carried HCMV seropositivity while one was seronegative.

The sequencing input was PBMCs. This clonotype was obtained from a woman in her late teens or twenties in good health. The V call is TRBV5-8, the J call TRBJ1-4, with D perhaps matching TRBD1 (5 bases). The CDR3 DNA reads as TGTGCCAGCAGGATAAATACAGGCGAAAAACTGTTTTTT. Translated: CASRINTGEKLFF.